Each of the 3 T cell receptor beta chains below was sequenced from the same sample in a study of shared clonotypes between healthy human individuals. Naive CD8 cells lacked CD45RO, underwent positive selection for CCR7 and left out terminally differentiated effector memory CD45RA+ cells. Profiling relied on immunoSEQ multiplex PCR, and the TCRdb table lists in-frame clones only, not all of them. There are roughly 2 million clones in the sample; just under 95% occur only once, and around 1.1% lies in the top ten. Sequencing was performed on naive CD8+ T cells sorted from blood. The receptors shown here come from a man between 18 and 35 years old in good health.

The rearrangement uses TRBV11-2 and TRBJ2-7; TRBD1 matches 9 bases. The V segment lost 6 bases and the J segment 3 bases; nucleotides outside the gene matches: 15. This CDR3 comprises 17 residues. Germline V gene data show CDR1 as SGHAT and CDR2 as FQNNGV. CDR3 loop: CASRPSPGQGYDYEQYF. CDR3 sequence (DNA): TGTGCCAGCAGGCCAAGTCCGGGACAGGGATACGACTACGAGCAGTACTTC.

V usage is TRBV5-1 and J usage is TRBJ2-7, with 10 bases lining up with TRBD2. Germline CDR1 SGHRS, CDR2 YFSETQ. The CDR3 contains 16 residues. J lost 4 bases, V lost 4 bases, and 11 bases had no gene match. CDR3 region: CASSEDLAGEVYEQYF. DNA for the CDR3: TGCGCCAGCAGCGAGGACCTAGCGGGGGAGGTATACGAGCAGTACTTC.

This chain joins TRBV29-1 and TRBJ2-7; D is perhaps TRBD1 (6 bases). The V gene's germline CDR1 is SQVTM and CDR2 ANQGSEA. The CDR3 spans 14 residues. The V and J ends lost 3 bases and 3 bases respectively, with 15 bases between them. The CDR3 sequence: CSVEEPDSHYEQYF. Written as DNA, the CDR3 is TGCAGCGTTGAGGAACCGGACAGTCACTACGAGCAGTACTTC.